One sample yielded the 3 T cell receptor beta chains listed below, sequenced in a study of response to subunit inactivated influenza vaccine. TCRdb called the RT-PCR reads again in MiXCR, with one record for every CDR3 protein. The sample includes hundreds of thousands of distinct CDR3 sequences, about 11% of them seen just once. These records were also assigned to another study, of T cells expressing NK-cell markers. That study adds: The authors made TCR beta cDNA libraries by 5'RACE template switching. This switching added a universal primer site and UMIs.

The starting material was PBMCs from blood, obtained on the day of vaccination. The receptors originated from a man aged 50 to 59 who received an inactivated influenza vaccine.

This clonotype has a handful of counts. This rearrangement joins TRBV5-1 to TRBJ1-6; D is perhaps TRBD1 (5 bases). The V gene lost 3 bases and the J gene lost 8 bases, with 15 bases spanning the gap. Germline lookup yields CDR1 SGHRS and CDR2 YFSETQ. The CDR3 sequence is 15 residues long. In DNA, the CDR3 is TGCGCCAGCAGCTCACGACCGGGGGACTATTCACCCCTCCACTTT. The encoded protein is CASSSRPGDYSPLHF.

The J gene is TRBJ2-6, the V gene TRBV9; maybe TRBD2 (6 bases). The CDR3 is made up of 16 amino acids. V dropped 2 bases and J dropped 2 bases, with 11 bases sitting between them. Germline CDR1 and CDR2: SGDLS and YYNGEE. CDR3 loop: CASSVLGGAGANVLTF. CDR3 nucleotides: TGTGCCAGCAGCGTGTTGGGGGGAGCTGGGGCCAACGTCCTGACTTTC.

This chain connects TRBV28 to TRBJ2-7, with TRBD1 as a possible D gene (5 bases). This CDR3 comprises 15 residues. The germline V gene has CDR1 MDHEN and CDR2 SYDVKM. V lost 1 base and J 3 bases, leaving 13 bases between the germline ends. As DNA, the CDR3 is TGTGCCAGCAGTTTATCCTCGACAGTGAACTACGAGCAGTACTTC. Translated: CASSLSSTVNYEQYF.